A single sample gave rise to the 6 T cell receptor beta chains below, sequenced in a study of OX40 agonist ivuxolimab in advanced cancers. Only in-frame clones appear in the TCRdb table, and some are missing; sequencing was by immunoSEQ multiplex PCR. Here the sample spans approximately 51,000 clones, approximately 80% being singletons. The starting material was CD4+ or CD8+ T cells sorted from blood, obtained in a trial of the OX40 agonist ivuxolimab. The receptors were sampled from an adult with an advanced solid tumor such as melanoma, head and neck, liver or kidney cancer.

The V and J genes are TRBV6-5 and TRBJ1-1; D is unclear. CDR3 length equals 12 residues. Germline V gene lookup returns CDR1 MNHEY and CDR2 SVGAGI. V was shortened by 5 bases and J by 3 bases, with 7 bases between the two germline ends. CDR3 region: CASSRADTEAFF. The CDR3 region has the DNA TGTGCCAGCAGTCGGGCGGACACTGAAGCTTTCTTT.

J is TRBJ2-2 and V is TRBV19; D is tentatively TRBD1 or TRBD2 (5 bases each). CDR3 length equals 16 residues. Germline loops: CDR1 LNHDA, CDR2 SQIVND (reference sequence). V was cut by 7 bases and J by 0 bases, with 15 bases left in between. The CDR3 coding sequence is TGTGCCAGTAACTATCGGGTGGGGGCGAACACCGGGGAGCTGTTTTTT. As protein: CASNYRVGANTGELFF.

The chain links TRBV16 to TRBJ1-3; TRBD1 agrees at 7 bases. With V trimmed by 0 bases and J by 5 bases, 10 bases remained unmatched. This CDR3 region has 17 residues. The V gene's germline CDR1 is KGHSY and CDR2 FQNENV. DNA for the CDR3: TGTGCCAGCAGCCAATCCCGCCGTAGAGGGGGCAGAAACACCATATATTTT. Its translation is CASSQSRRRGGRNTIYF.

This chain uses TRBV19 with TRBJ2-1; 7 nucleotides agree with TRBD1. V gave up 6 bases and J gave up 4 bases; unmatched junction bases: 0. The CDR3 is 12 amino acids. Germline lookup yields CDR1 LNHDA and CDR2 SQIVND (reference sequence). CDR3 sequence (DNA): TGTGCCAGTAGGACAGGGTACAATGAGCAGTTCTTC. Its translation is CASRTGYNEQFF.

This clone was counted between two and nine times. The V call is TRBV11-3, the J call TRBJ2-3; tentatively, D is TRBD1 (5 bases). The CDR3 runs to 15 residues. The ends were cut back, 1 base at V and 5 bases at J, with 13 bases in the middle. CDR1 and CDR2 (germline): SGHNT, YENEEA. This CDR3 is CASSLAFQGRDTQYF. In nucleotides, the CDR3 is TGTGCCAGCAGCTTAGCTTTCCAGGGCCGAGATACGCAGTATTTT.

The chain recombines TRBV4-2 with TRBJ2-4; D is uncertain. The germline V and J ends were trimmed by 3 bases and 5 bases, with 8 bases remaining between them. This CDR3 is built from 13 residues. Per germline, CDR1 LGHNA and CDR2 YNFKEQ. CDR3 bases: TGTGCCAGCAGCCAGGCACGCGAAAACATTCAGTACTTC. It is translated as CASSQARENIQYF.